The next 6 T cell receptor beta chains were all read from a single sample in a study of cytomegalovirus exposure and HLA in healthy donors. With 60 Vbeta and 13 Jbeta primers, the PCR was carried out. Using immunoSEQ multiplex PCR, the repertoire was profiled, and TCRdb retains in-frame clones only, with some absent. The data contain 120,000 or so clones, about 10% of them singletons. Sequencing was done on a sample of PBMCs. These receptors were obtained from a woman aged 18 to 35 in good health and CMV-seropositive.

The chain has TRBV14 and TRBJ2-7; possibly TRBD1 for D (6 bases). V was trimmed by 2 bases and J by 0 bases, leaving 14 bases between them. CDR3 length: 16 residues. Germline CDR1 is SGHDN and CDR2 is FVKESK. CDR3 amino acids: CASSQQGSDSSYEQYF. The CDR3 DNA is TGTGCCAGCAGCCAACAGGGGTCAGATAGCTCCTACGAGCAGTACTTC.

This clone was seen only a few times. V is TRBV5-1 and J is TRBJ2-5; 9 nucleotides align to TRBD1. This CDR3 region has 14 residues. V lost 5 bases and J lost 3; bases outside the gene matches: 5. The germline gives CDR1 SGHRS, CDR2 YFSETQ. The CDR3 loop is CASRRGTGKETQYF. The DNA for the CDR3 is TGCGCCAGCAGACGCGGGACAGGGAAAGAGACCCAGTACTTC.

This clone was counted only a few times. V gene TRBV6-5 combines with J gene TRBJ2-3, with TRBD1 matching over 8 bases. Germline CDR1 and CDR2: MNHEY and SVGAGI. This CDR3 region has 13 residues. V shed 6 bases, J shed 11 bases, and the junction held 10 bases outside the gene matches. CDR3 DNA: TGTGCCAGCAGACTTCACACAGGGGGAAGGCAGTATTTT. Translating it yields CASRLHTGGRQYF.

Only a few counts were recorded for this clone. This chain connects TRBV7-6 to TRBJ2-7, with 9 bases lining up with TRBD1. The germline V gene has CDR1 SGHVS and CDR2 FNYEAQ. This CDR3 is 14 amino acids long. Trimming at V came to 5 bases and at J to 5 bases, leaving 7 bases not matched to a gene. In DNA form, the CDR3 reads TGTGCCAGCAGCCCCGGGACAGGGTTTGACGAGCAGTACTTC. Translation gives CASSPGTGFDEQYF.

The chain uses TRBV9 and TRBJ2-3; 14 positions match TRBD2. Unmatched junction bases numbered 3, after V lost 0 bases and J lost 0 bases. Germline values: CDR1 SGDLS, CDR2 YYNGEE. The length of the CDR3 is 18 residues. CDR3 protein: CASSVGLAGGTSTDTQYF. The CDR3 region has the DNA TGTGCCAGCAGCGTAGGACTAGCGGGAGGGACCAGCACAGATACGCAGTATTTT.

The CDR3 DNA reads as TGTGCCAGCAGTTACCAGTCTAACACTGAAGCTTTCTTT. Its protein product is CASSYQSNTEAFF. The rearrangement joins TRBV6-6 to TRBJ1-1; no clear D gene. Germline V gene data show CDR1 as MNHNY and CDR2 as SVGAGI (reference sequence). CDR3 length equals 13 residues. V lost 2 bases and J lost 2, with 6 bases in between.